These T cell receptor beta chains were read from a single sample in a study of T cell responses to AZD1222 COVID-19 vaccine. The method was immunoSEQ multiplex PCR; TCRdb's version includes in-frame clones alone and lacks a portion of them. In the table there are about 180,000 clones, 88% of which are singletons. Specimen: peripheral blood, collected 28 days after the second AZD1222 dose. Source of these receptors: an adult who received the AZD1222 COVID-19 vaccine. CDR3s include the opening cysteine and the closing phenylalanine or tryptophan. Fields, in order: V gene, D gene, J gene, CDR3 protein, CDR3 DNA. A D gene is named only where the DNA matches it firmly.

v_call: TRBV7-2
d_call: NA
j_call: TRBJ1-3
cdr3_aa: CASSLVGAAALGSGNTIYF
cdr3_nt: TGTGCCAGCAGCTTAGTGGGGGCCGCCGCTCTGGGCTCTGGAAACACCATATATTTT

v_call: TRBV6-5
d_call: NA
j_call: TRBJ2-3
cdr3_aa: CASSYSNGDPTDTQYF
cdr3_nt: TGTGCCAGCAGTTACTCTAACGGGGACCCCACAGATACGCAGTATTTT

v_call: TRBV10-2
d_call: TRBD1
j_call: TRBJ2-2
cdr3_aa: CASRGTGSVTGELFF
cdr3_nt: TGCGCCAGCAGGGGGACAGGGTCGGTCACCGGGGAGCTGTTTTTT

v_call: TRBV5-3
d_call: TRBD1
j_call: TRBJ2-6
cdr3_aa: CARRWPGQGESGANVLTF
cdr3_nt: TGTGCCAGAAGGTGGCCGGGACAGGGAGAGTCTGGGGCCAACGTCCTGACTTTC

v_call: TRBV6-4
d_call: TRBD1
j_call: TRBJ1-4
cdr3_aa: CASSATDRPATNEKLFF
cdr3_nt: TGTGCCAGCAGTGCCACGGACAGGCCCGCAACTAATGAAAAACTGTTTTTT

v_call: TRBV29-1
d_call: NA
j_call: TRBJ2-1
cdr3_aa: CSVELPQGSFNEQFF
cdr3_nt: TGCAGCGTTGAACTCCCGCAGGGATCGTTCAATGAGCAGTTCTTC

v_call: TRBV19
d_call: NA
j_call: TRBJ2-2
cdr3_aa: CASSNSGAGELFF
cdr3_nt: TGTGCCAGTAGTAATTCAGGGGCCGGGGAGCTGTTTTTT

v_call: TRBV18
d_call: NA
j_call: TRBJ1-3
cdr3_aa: CASSPRTATGNTIYF
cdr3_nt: TGTGCCAGCTCACCTCGGACAGCCACTGGAAACACCATATATTTT

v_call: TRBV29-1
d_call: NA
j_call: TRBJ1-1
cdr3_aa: CSVEEDKALVSEAFF
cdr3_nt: TGCAGCGTTGAAGAGGACAAAGCCCTCGTCTCTGAAGCTTTCTTT

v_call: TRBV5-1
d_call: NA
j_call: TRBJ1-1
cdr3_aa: CASSFRRQNTEAFF
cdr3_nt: TGCGCCAGCAGCTTTAGACGGCAGAACACTGAAGCTTTCTTT